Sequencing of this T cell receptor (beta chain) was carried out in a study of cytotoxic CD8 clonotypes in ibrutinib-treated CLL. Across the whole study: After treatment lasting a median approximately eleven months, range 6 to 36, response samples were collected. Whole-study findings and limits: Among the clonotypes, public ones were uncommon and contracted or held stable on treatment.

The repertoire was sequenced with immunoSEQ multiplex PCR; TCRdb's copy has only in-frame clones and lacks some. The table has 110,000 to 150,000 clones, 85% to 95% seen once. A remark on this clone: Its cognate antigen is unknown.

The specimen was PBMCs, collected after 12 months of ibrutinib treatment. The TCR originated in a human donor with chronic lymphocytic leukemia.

CDR3: CASSQGRRNQPQHF. DNA of the CDR3: TGTGCCAGCTCCCAGGGTAGGCGCAATCAGCCCCAGCATTTT. This chain joins TRBV18 and TRBJ1-5; D possibly corresponds to TRBD1 (5 bases). V lost 6 bases and J 2 bases, leaving 11 bases between the germline ends. The germline V gene has CDR1 KGHSH and CDR2 LQKENI. The length of the CDR3 is 14 residues.